The 16 T cell receptor beta chains below all came from one sample that was sequenced in a study of cytomegalovirus exposure and HLA in healthy donors. The PCR used 60 Vbeta and 13 Jbeta primers. Sequencing used immunoSEQ multiplex PCR; TCRdb keeps in-frame clones, though not all of them. The data show under 200,000 clones, over 75% seen once. The sample taken for sequencing was PBMCs. The receptor source for this set is a human donor in good health.

This clone was picked up one time. The J gene is TRBJ2-5, the V gene TRBV19; D possibly corresponds to TRBD1 (5 bases). V was shortened by 2 bases and J by 5 bases, with 15 bases between the two germline ends. Germline V CDR1 and CDR2: LNHDA, SQIVND (reference sequence). The CDR3 loop spans 15 amino acids. CDR3 loop: CASSISSGLGETQYF. The CDR3 DNA follows: TGTGCCAGTAGTATATCCTCAGGGCTCGGGGAGACCCAGTACTTC.

The rearrangement uses TRBV9 and TRBJ1-2; no firm D call. Germline assignment: CDR1 SGDLS and CDR2 YYNGEE. V gave up 4 bases and J gave up 7 bases, with 29 bases separating them. The CDR3 covers 18 residues. CDR3 amino acids: CASSPLASGGREKGGYTF. The CDR3 nucleotides are TGTGCCAGCAGCCCACTAGCCTCCGGTGGAAGGGAGAAGGGTGGCTACACCTTC.

V usage is TRBV7-8 and J usage is TRBJ2-7, with D possibly TRBD2 on 6 matching bases. The CDR3 length is 12 residues. Germline V gives CDR1 SGHVS, CDR2 FQNEAQ. Trimming removed 5 bases from V and 3 bases from J, with 8 bases in between. CDR3 sequence: CASSGGNYEQYF. CDR3 nucleotide sequence: TGTGCCAGCAGCGGCGGGAACTACGAGCAGTACTTC.

The chain joins TRBV7-9 to TRBJ2-7, with 7 bases matching TRBD1. Trimming cost V 5 bases and J 0 bases; bases outside gene matches: 10. This CDR3 is 16 amino acids long. Looked up from germline, CDR1 is SEHNR and CDR2 is FQNEAQ (reference sequence). For the CDR3, the DNA is TGTGCCAGCAGCAACTATAAGGACAGGAGCTCCTACGAGCAGTACTTC. The encoded protein is CASSNYKDRSSYEQYF.

This rearrangement joins TRBV11-2 to TRBJ2-2; D not certain. Per the germline V gene, CDR1 is SGHAT and CDR2 is FQNNGV. Trimming left V 0 bases short and J 7 bases short, with 12 bases between. The CDR3 is 15 amino acids. CDR3 nucleotides: TGTGCCAGCAGCTTAGAGCCGGGTCGGTTCGGGGAGCTGTTTTTT. Encoded protein: CASSLEPGRFGELFF.

This chain links TRBV19 with TRBJ2-5, with a weak D call TRBD2 (5 bases). The CDR3 is 14 residues long. Trimming removed 7 bases from V and 1 base from J, with 13 bases in between. Germline V gene sequence: CDR1 LNHDA, CDR2 SQIVND (reference sequence). The DNA for the CDR3 is TGTGCCAGTATATACTGGAGGAGCCAAGAGACCCAGTACTTC. Amino acids: CASIYWRSQETQYF.

The V call is TRBV11-3, the J call TRBJ2-2, with D tentatively TRBD1 (6 bases). Germline V CDR1 and CDR2: SGHNT, YENEEA. V was cut by 5 bases and J by 7 bases, with 17 bases left in between. The CDR3 is 15 amino acids. The CDR3 DNA sequence: TGTGCCAGCAGCCCCTACAGGGATGGAGACGGGGAGCTGTTTTTT. This encodes CASSPYRDGDGELFF.

This chain uses TRBV13 with TRBJ2-3; 12 positions agree with TRBD1. Germline trimming cut 5 bases from V and 4 bases from J; bases unmatched to any gene: 4. The CDR3 totals 15 residues. Germline CDR1 and CDR2: PRHDT and FYEKMQ (reference sequence). CDR3 protein: CASSQGTGGADTQYF. Here the CDR3 DNA reads TGTGCCAGCAGCCAAGGGACAGGGGGCGCAGATACGCAGTATTTT.

The rearrangement uses TRBV7-9 and TRBJ1-4; no reliable D call. This CDR3 has 13 amino acids. The ends were cut back, 4 bases at V and 8 bases at J, with 11 bases in the middle. Germline values: CDR1 SEHNR, CDR2 FQNEAQ (reference sequence). CDR3 DNA sequence: TGTGCCAGCAGCTCGACCCGGGAAGAAAAACTGTTTTTT. This sequence encodes CASSSTREEKLFF. The full variable domain, with the rest looked up from reference TRBV7-9 and TRBJ1-4, is DTGVSQNPRHKITKRGQNVTFRCDPISEHNRLYWYRQTLGQGPEFLTYFQNEAQLEKSRLLSDRFSAERPKGSFSTLEIQRTEQGDSAMYLCASSSTREEKLFFGSGTQLSVL.

The chain combines TRBV5-1 with TRBJ2-1; D is perhaps TRBD1 (6 bases). The CDR3 is 15 amino acids. CDR1 SGHRS and CDR2 YFSETQ come from the germline V gene. Between the trimmed V and J ends, which lost 1 base and 1 base, there was a span of 9 bases. CDR3: CASSLYTGSYNEQFF. CDR3 DNA: TGCGCCAGCAGCTTGTATACAGGGTCCTACAATGAGCAGTTCTTC.

V is TRBV5-6 and J is TRBJ1-2; 7 bases match TRBD1. The CDR3 is 14 amino acids. The V gene's germline CDR1 is SGHDT and CDR2 YYEEEE. The V and J ends lost 0 bases and 7 bases, in that order; junction bases with no gene match: 6. The CDR3: CASSLENRGVGYTF. In nucleotides, the CDR3 is TGTGCCAGCAGCTTGGAGAACAGGGGAGTTGGCTACACCTTC.

The J gene is TRBJ2-1, the V gene TRBV10-2, with TRBD2 matching 10 bases. The CDR3 is 15 amino acids. The V gene's germline CDR1 is WSHSY and CDR2 SAAADI. V trimming: 5 bases; J trimming: 6 bases; junction bases outside the gene matches: 7. CDR3 protein: CASSQAGGPSNEQFF. The CDR3 DNA sequence: TGCGCCAGCAGTCAAGCGGGGGGGCCGTCCAATGAGCAGTTCTTC.

V gene TRBV5-1 combines with J gene TRBJ2-2; the match to TRBD2 covers 13 bases. This CDR3 is built from 16 residues. The germline CDR1 and CDR2 sequences are SGHRS and YFSETQ. With V trimmed by 4 bases and J by 7 bases, 7 bases remained unmatched. The DNA for the CDR3 is TGCGCCAGCAGCCTGACTAGCGGGGGGTTCGGCGGGGAGCTGTTTTTT. Translation gives CASSLTSGGFGGELFF.

This clone was counted once. CDR3 in amino acids: CASSPTPGSRTQYF. DNA of the CDR3: TGTGCCAGCAGCCCTACCCCCGGGTCCAGAACGCAGTATTTT. The chain is built from TRBV11-2 and TRBJ2-3; no reliable D call. Germline CDR1 reads SGHAT; CDR2 reads FQNNGV. The CDR3 has 14 amino acids. V was trimmed by 5 bases and J by 9 bases, leaving 18 bases between them.

The CDR3 loop reads CASSGLDREETQYF. In DNA form, the CDR3 reads TGTGCCAGCAGTGGTTTAGACAGGGAAGAGACCCAGTACTTC. The V gene is TRBV6-1, the J gene TRBJ2-5; 7 nucleotides line up with TRBD1. J lost 3 bases, V lost 4 bases, and 5 bases had no gene match. This CDR3 spans 14 amino acids. The germline V gene has CDR1 MNHNS and CDR2 SASEGT.

The chain combines TRBV7-8 with TRBJ1-6, with D perhaps matching TRBD1 (6 bases). The CDR3 totals 15 residues. CDR1 and CDR2 from the germline V gene are SGHVS and FQNEAQ. V gave up 5 bases and J gave up 5 bases, with 13 bases separating them. In DNA form, the CDR3 reads TGTGCCAGCAGCCAGACAGGTCCAAATAATTCACCCCTCCACTTT. Amino acids: CASSQTGPNNSPLHF.